The 8 T cell receptor beta chains below all came from one sample that was sequenced in a study of T cells in localized non-small cell lung cancer. Clones were sequenced by immunoSEQ multiplex PCR, and TCRdb holds only the in-frame ones, with some missing. The table lists 70,000 to 100,000 clones, 80% of them singletons. Source: peripheral blood, taken before any cancer treatment. These receptors originate from a female donor over 55 with stage I lung adenocarcinoma.

V usage is TRBV28 and J usage is TRBJ1-1, with D maybe TRBD1 (6 bases). Trimming shortened V by 3 bases and J by 0 bases, and 11 bases separated the two germline ends. The CDR3 has 15 amino acids. Germline assignment: CDR1 MDHEN and CDR2 SYDVKM. CDR3 in DNA: TGTGCCAGCAGTTTGGTAGGGGGGCTGAACACTGAAGCTTTCTTT. It codes for CASSLVGGLNTEAFF.

The chain couples TRBV6-1 to TRBJ2-1; D tentatively reads TRBD1 or TRBD2 (6 bases each). Germline CDR1 reads MNHNS; CDR2 reads SASEGT. V shed 0 bases and J shed 10 bases, with 13 bases lying between them. The length of the CDR3 is 14 residues. CDR3 loop: CASSEAGGTQEQFF. CDR3 sequence (DNA): TGTGCCAGCAGTGAAGCAGGGGGGACTCAGGAGCAGTTCTTC.

The V call is TRBV30, the J call TRBJ2-3; perhaps TRBD1 as D (5 bases). V dropped 5 bases and J dropped 4 bases, with 10 bases sitting between them. The CDR3 sequence is 12 residues long. CDR1 GTSNPN and CDR2 SVGIG come from the germline V gene (reference sequence). CDR3 in DNA: TGTGCCTGGGATAGGGGTCCAGATACGCAGTATTTT. Translating it yields CAWDRGPDTQYF. The full variable domain, its missing parts supplied by reference TRBV30 and TRBJ2-3, is SQTIHQWPATLVQPVGSPLSLECTVEGTSNPNLYWYRQAAGRGLQLLFYSVGIGQISSEVPQNLSASRPQDRQFILSSKKLLLSDSGFYLCAWDRGPDTQYFGPGTRLTVL.

The V call is TRBV9, the J call TRBJ2-1; tentatively, D is TRBD2 (5 bases). In germline, CDR1 is SGDLS, CDR2 YYNGEE. CDR3 length: 14 amino acids. Trimming shortened V by 2 bases and J by 6 bases, and 12 bases separated the two germline ends. The CDR3 protein is CASSVATIGNEQFF. DNA for the CDR3: TGTGCCAGCAGCGTGGCGACTATCGGCAATGAGCAGTTCTTC.

This chain uses TRBV6-5 with TRBJ2-5; D possibly corresponds to TRBD2 (7 bases). The J call may be faulty, since TRBJ2-7 better matches the DNA end. This CDR3 is 12 amino acids long. Germline V lookup: CDR1 MNHEY, CDR2 SVGAGI. The chain's CDR3 is CASSLGGDEQYF. CDR3 DNA sequence: TGTGCCAGCAGTCTAGGGGGGGACGAGCAGTACTTC.

The chain is built from TRBV7-3 and TRBJ2-5; a possible D gene is TRBD2 (7 bases). V was trimmed by 5 bases and J by 5 bases, leaving 18 bases between them. There are 15 residues in the CDR3. Germline V CDR1 and CDR2: SGHTA, FQGTGA. The CDR3 here is CASSPDGGREETQYF. CDR3 in DNA: TGTGCCAGCAGCCCAGACGGGGGGCGGGAGGAGACCCAGTACTTC.

The V gene is TRBV7-2, the J gene TRBJ2-7; TRBD2 aligns across 14 bases. J lost 4 bases, V lost 0 bases, and 5 bases had no gene match. There are 17 residues in the CDR3. Germline V lookup: CDR1 SGHTA, CDR2 FQGNSA. CDR3 nucleotide sequence: TGTGCCAGCAGCTTAGCGACTAGCGGGAGGGCCCGGTACGAGCAGTACTTC. It codes for CASSLATSGRARYEQYF. The entire variable domain, with the rest obtained from reference TRBV7-2 and TRBJ2-7, is as follows: GAGVSQSPSNKVTEKGKDVELRCDPISGHTALYWYRQSLGQGLEFLIYFQGNSAPDKSGLPSDRFSAERTGGSVSTLTIQRTQQEDSAVYLCASSLATSGRARYEQYFGPGTRLTVT.

The V and J genes are TRBV28 and TRBJ2-7; a weak D match, TRBD2 (7 bases). V shed 6 bases and J shed 2 bases, with 20 bases lying between them. This CDR3 comprises 16 residues. The germline V gene has CDR1 MDHEN and CDR2 SYDVKM. The CDR3 nucleotides read TGTGCCAGCAGGGGTGGCGGCGGGGGCACTCCCTACGAGCAGTACTTC. Its protein is CASRGGGGGTPYEQYF.